Listed below are T cell receptor beta chains from one sample, sequenced in a study of cytomegalovirus exposure and HLA in healthy donors. Profiling relied on immunoSEQ multiplex PCR, and the TCRdb table lists in-frame clones only, not all of them. Of around 78,000 clones in the sample, 80% were seen once. Source material: PBMCs. The receptors stem from a male donor in good health and CMV-seronegative. CDR3s include the opening cysteine and the closing phenylalanine or tryptophan.

J gene	V gene	CDR3 protein
TRBJ2-3	TRBV9	CASSVNPGGVDTQYF
TRBJ2-1	TRBV28	CASRTGLRNEQFF
TRBJ1-5	TRBV30	CAWNFGTALGQPQNF
TRBJ2-1	TRBV2	CASTRDSMTAPHNEQFF
TRBJ1-4	TRBV7-2	CASSLQPGAHSEKLFF
TRBJ2-1	TRBV7-9	CASSLVGTYNEQFF
TRBJ1-2	TRBV28	CASSPGTANYGYTF
TRBJ1-4	TRBV18	CASSPQGATNEKLFF
TRBJ2-7	TRBV28	CASRTGTGIYEQYF
TRBJ2-1	TRBV7-2	CASSLEGSGSDEQFF
TRBJ2-7	TRBV30	CAGSGLTYEQYF
TRBJ1-2	TRBV27	CASRGPRDYGYTF